The T cell receptor (beta chain) under discussion was sequenced for a study of cytomegalovirus exposure and HLA in healthy donors. The CDR3 is made up of 16 amino acids. Germline-derived CDR1 and CDR2 are SGHAT and FQNNGV. Trimming shortened V by 2 bases and J by 0 bases, and 10 bases separated the two germline ends. Primers for the PCR totalled 60 Vbeta and 13 Jbeta. Only in-frame clones appear in the TCRdb table, and some are missing; sequencing was by immunoSEQ multiplex PCR. Of approximately 200,000 clones detected, 70% to 80% appear once; the ten largest clones hold 1.5% to 2%. Sequenced input: PBMCs. The clonotype comes from a man aged 25-45 years in good health and CMV-seronegative. The chain uses TRBV11-2 and TRBJ2-2; no definite D call. CDR3 sequence reads: CASSLLASANTGELFF. The CDR3 DNA is TGTGCCAGCAGCTTATTAGCCAGCGCGAACACCGGGGAGCTGTTTTTT.